The T cell receptor beta chain described here comes from a study of T-cell reconstitution after alpha-beta-depleted transplantation in children. Study observations and caveats: T-cell numbers and diversity, one year after transplant, stemmed largely from T cells that were newly produced. Surviving recipient cells, namely T cells and thymic progenitors, were the source of high day-60 TCRbeta diversity in some patients. Reportedly, only several hundred clones from non-depleted graft cells drove alpha-beta T-cell counts at about two months.

Molecular barcoding with unique molecular identifiers was used for the TCRbeta library. TCRdb analysed the PCR reads with MiXCR anew, one entry per CDR3 protein. The sample carries about 78,000 distinct CDR3 sequences, roughly 15% recorded once. The CDR3 covers 15 residues. The V gene end was trimmed by 3 bases and the J gene end by 7 bases; junction bases not matched to a gene: 10. Germline V lookup: CDR1 DFQATT, CDR2 SNEGSKA (reference sequence). This clonotype was seen more than once but under ten times. Its target is unknown. The clonotype was recovered from a male patient between 2 and 10 years old who had a stem cell transplant for acute lymphoblastic leukemia, so the T cells may come from the graft donor. This material consisted of PBMCs, mostly from graft donor cells, taken 180 days after TCRalphabeta/CD19-depleted stem cell transplant. The J gene is TRBJ2-1, the V gene TRBV20-1; 9 bases align to TRBD2. The CDR3 sequence is CSASPLAGEPNEQFF. The CDR3 nucleotides are TGCAGTGCTAGTCCCTTAGCGGGAGAACCAAATGAGCAGTTCTTC.